Below, one TCR beta chain is given with its context. This sample was taken from a study of blood T cell repertoires in COVID-19. The overall study: Sites across the United States, Italy and Spain contributed samples from acute and convalescent COVID-19. The cDNA or gDNA used as material had been derived from T cells, B-cell-depleted T cells, or PBMCs.

In the original processing: Estimation of nucleated cell counts relied on the amplification of reference gene primers. Some clones are missing from TCRdb's copy, which holds only in-frame ones; the method was immunoSEQ multiplex PCR. V, J and clone size derive from that table, while D and trimming were established from the DNA sequence. The repertoire has hundreds of thousands of clones, under 95% of them found once; the top ten carry around 3.5%. The CDR3 totals 14 residues. The germline V gene encodes CDR1 SGHDT and CDR2 YYEEEE. Trimming removed 4 bases from V and 7 bases from J, with 15 bases in between.

This clonotype was sampled from a woman aged 18-29 years who had recovered from COVID-19. The chain joins TRBV5-6 to TRBJ2-1, with D perhaps matching TRBD2 (5 bases). The sample taken for sequencing was peripheral blood. The CDR3 DNA sequence: TGTGCCAGCAGCGCTTGGAGGAAGATTAATGAGCAGTTCTTC. This encodes CASSAWRKINEQFF.